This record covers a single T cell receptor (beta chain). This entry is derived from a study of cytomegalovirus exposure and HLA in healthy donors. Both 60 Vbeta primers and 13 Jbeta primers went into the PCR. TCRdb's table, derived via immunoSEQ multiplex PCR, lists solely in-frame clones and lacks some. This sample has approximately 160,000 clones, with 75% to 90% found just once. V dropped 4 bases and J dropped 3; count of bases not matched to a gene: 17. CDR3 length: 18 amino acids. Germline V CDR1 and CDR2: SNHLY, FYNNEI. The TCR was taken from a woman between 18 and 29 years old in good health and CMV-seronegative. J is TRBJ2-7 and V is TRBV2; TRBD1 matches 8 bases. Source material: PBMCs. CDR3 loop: CASSVFSFRQGTFYEQYF. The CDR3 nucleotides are TGTGCCAGCAGTGTCTTTTCATTCCGACAGGGGACCTTCTACGAGCAGTACTTC.